Below, 20 T cell receptor beta chains from the same sample are listed, as sequenced in a study of blood T cell repertoires in COVID-19 (dated by TCRdb to about 2020). The library was made by the immunoSEQ multiplex PCR assay. TCRdb took over this immuneACCESS table, retaining in-frame rearrangements with V and J assigned. Such tables are incomplete; in checked studies, under half of the missing clones stem from an unresolved V gene, and the remainder is unexplained. This sample comprises around 270,000 clones, 70% to 90% of them detected only once. In total, the top ten clones hold over 2% of the sample. Sample: peripheral blood. These receptors came from a woman aged 45-65 years with acute or convalescent COVID-19.

CDR3 nucleotides: TGTGCCAGCAGCGCGCGGGCTGCTAATGAAAAACTGTTTTTT. This translates into CASSARAANEKLFF. The chain uses TRBV9 and TRBJ1-4; unclear D gene. CDR3 length: 14 residues. CDR1 SGDLS and CDR2 YYNGEE come from the germline V gene. The germline V and J ends were trimmed by 3 bases and 3 bases, with 9 bases remaining between them.

The chain recombines TRBV19 with TRBJ2-3; D is uncertain. The CDR3 is 15 amino acids. Germline V gene data show CDR1 as LNHDA and CDR2 as SQIVND (reference sequence). V lost 5 bases, J lost 4 bases, and 16 bases lay in between. CDR3 nucleotides: TGTGCCAGTAGTCCCGAGCATTTCTTGGCAGATACGCAGTATTTT. Its translation: CASSPEHFLADTQYF.

This chain joins TRBV7-9 and TRBJ2-7; D is possibly TRBD2 (6 bases). Germline V gene data show CDR1 as SEHNR and CDR2 as FQNEAQ (reference sequence). The V end lost 6 bases, the J end lost 8 bases, and 23 bases lay between the germline ends. There are 15 residues in the CDR3. CDR3 nucleotides: TGTGCCAGCAGTCCACACGGAGGGACTCTTACCCAGCAGTACTTC. Amino acids: CASSPHGGTLTQQYF. The full variable domain, its missing parts supplied by reference TRBV7-9 and TRBJ2-7, is DTGVSQNPRHKITKRGQNVTFRCDPISEHNRLYWYRQTLGQGPEFLTYFQNEAQLEKSRLLSDRFSAERPKGSFSTLEIQRTEQGDSAMYLCASSPHGGTLTQQYFGPGTRLTVT.

This clone was counted a single time. The chain links TRBV28 to TRBJ2-7; D possibly corresponds to TRBD2 (5 bases). The germline CDR1 and CDR2 sequences are MDHEN and SYDVKM. V was cut by 7 bases and J by 4 bases, with 17 bases left in between. The CDR3 is 14 amino acids. The CDR3 reads CASKVGDLSYEQYF. The CDR3 nucleotides are TGTGCCAGCAAGGTCGGGGATCTCTCTTACGAGCAGTACTTC.

V is TRBV11-3 and J is TRBJ2-3; the D is unclear. Per the germline V gene, CDR1 is SGHNT and CDR2 is YENEEA. This CDR3 contains 12 residues. The V gene lost 5 bases and the J gene lost 3 bases, with 6 bases spanning the gap. The CDR3 protein is CASSRQTDTQYF. Here the CDR3 DNA reads TGTGCCAGCAGCCGCCAGACAGATACGCAGTATTTT.

The chain has TRBV29-1 and TRBJ1-1; 11 bases are a match to TRBD1. Looked up from germline, CDR1 is SQVTM and CDR2 is ANQGSEA. CDR3 length: 14 amino acids. Losses at the gene ends were 2 bases for V and 7 bases for J; bases not matched to a gene: 6. The DNA of the CDR3 is TGCAGCGTTGAACCTCGGACAGGGGGCATTGAAGCTTTCTTT. This sequence encodes CSVEPRTGGIEAFF.

The genes are TRBV5-1 and TRBJ1-1; D possibly corresponds to TRBD1 (5 bases). Germline assignment: CDR1 SGHRS and CDR2 YFSETQ. Between the trimmed V and J ends, which lost 0 bases and 4 bases, there was a span of 10 bases. The CDR3 covers 14 residues. The CDR3 is CASSLGQGITEAFF. DNA of the CDR3: TGCGCCAGCAGCTTGGGTCAGGGAATCACTGAAGCTTTCTTT. The whole variable domain, remainder taken from reference TRBV5-1 and TRBJ1-1, is KAGVTQTPRYLIKTRGQQVTLSCSPISGHRSVSWYQQTPGQGLQFLFEYFSETQRNKGNFPGRFSGRQFSNSRSEMNVSTLELGDSALYLCASSLGQGITEAFFGQGTRLTVV.

The chain has TRBV28 and TRBJ1-4, with D uncertain. The CDR3 consists of 15 residues. V was pared by 7 bases and J by 0 bases, with 12 bases between. Germline CDR1 and CDR2: MDHEN and SYDVKM. Written as DNA, the CDR3 is TGTGCCAGCACAGCAGGCAGCCCAACTAATGAAAAACTGTTTTTT. Protein product: CASTAGSPTNEKLFF.

V gene TRBV19 combines with J gene TRBJ2-7; D is uncertain. V lost 1 base, J lost 0 bases, and 7 bases lay in between. The CDR3 sequence is 14 residues long. Germline loops: CDR1 LNHDA, CDR2 SQIVND (reference sequence). The CDR3 loop reads CASSIGPHSYEQYF. As DNA, the CDR3 is TGTGCCAGTAGTATAGGGCCTCACTCCTACGAGCAGTACTTC.

The CDR3 is CATSRLGGNTDTQYF. The CDR3 region has the DNA TGTGCCACCAGCAGACTGGGGGGAAACACAGATACGCAGTATTTT. The chain couples TRBV15 to TRBJ2-3; D is possibly TRBD2 (6 bases). Germline CDR1 reads LNHNV; CDR2 reads YYDKDF (reference sequence). V dropped 2 bases and J dropped 2 bases, with 11 bases sitting between them. The CDR3 is 15 amino acids.

The chain links TRBV27 to TRBJ2-5; TRBD1 agrees at 8 bases. CDR1 and CDR2 from the germline V gene are MNHEY and SMNVEV (reference sequence). V lost 4 bases and J lost 4; bases outside the gene matches: 5. There are 14 residues in the CDR3. CDR3 nucleotides: TGTGCCAGCAGTTCGACAGGGGTACGAGAGACCCAGTACTTC. Protein: CASSSTGVRETQYF.

V is TRBV27 and J is TRBJ2-6; possible D gene TRBD1, 5 bases. From germline, CDR1 is MNHEY and CDR2 SMNVEV (reference sequence). V lost 7 bases and J 0 bases, leaving 16 bases between the germline ends. This CDR3 comprises 17 residues. The CDR3 protein is CASIRQYFSSGANVLTF. The CDR3 DNA sequence: TGTGCCAGCATTAGACAGTATTTTAGCTCTGGGGCCAACGTCCTGACTTTC.

The chain carries TRBV28 and TRBJ1-3; tentative D call: TRBD1 (5 bases). Germline assignment: CDR1 MDHEN and CDR2 SYDVKM. This CDR3 region has 15 residues. V lost 4 bases and J 5 bases, leaving 15 bases between the germline ends. Here the CDR3 reads CASSSLFGGRNTIYF. The DNA for the CDR3 is TGTGCCAGCAGTTCCCTTTTCGGGGGTCGAAACACCATATATTTT.

The V and J genes are TRBV12-3 or TRBV12-4 and TRBJ1-4, with D unclear. The CDR3 length is 13 residues. V was pared by 5 bases and J by 8 bases, with 12 bases between. The CDR3, as DNA: TGTGCCAGCAGTCGCGCCCCTGAAGAAAAACTGTTTTTT. This translates into CASSRAPEEKLFF.

The chain couples TRBV29-1 to TRBJ1-4; 7 bases match TRBD1. CDR1 is SQVTM and CDR2 is ANQGSEA in the germline V gene. The CDR3 consists of 14 residues. The trim removed 4 bases at V and 8 bases at J, leaving 10 bases unmatched. The chain's CDR3 is CSVGFDRVGEKLFF. CDR3 DNA: TGCAGCGTTGGGTTTGACAGGGTCGGGGAAAAACTGTTTTTT.

This chain joins TRBV6-6 and TRBJ1-2; D perhaps matches TRBD1 (5 bases). Trimming left V 5 bases short and J 2 bases short, with 12 bases between. The germline CDR1 and CDR2 sequences are MNHNY and SVGAGI (reference sequence). CDR3 length equals 14 residues. This chain's CDR3 is CASSEAGVNYGYTF. CDR3 coding DNA: TGTGCCAGCAGTGAGGCGGGGGTAAACTATGGCTACACCTTC.

The V call is TRBV5-6, the J call TRBJ2-1; TRBD2 might be the D (5 bases). Trimming left V 4 bases short and J 7 bases short, with 18 bases between. The CDR3 is 15 residues long. Germline CDR1 reads SGHDT; CDR2 reads YYEEEE. This chain's CDR3 is CASSPPKRAMNEQFF. CDR3 in DNA: TGTGCCAGCAGCCCCCCCAAGAGGGCCATGAATGAGCAGTTCTTC. Drawing the rest from reference TRBV5-6 and TRBJ2-1, the complete variable domain is DAGVTQSPTHLIKTRGQQVTLRCSPKSGHDTVSWYQQALGQGPQFIFQYYEEEERQRGNFPDRFSGHQFPNYSSELNVNALLLGDSALYLCASSPPKRAMNEQFFGPGTRLTVL.

A few counts support this clone. This chain uses TRBV6-1 with TRBJ1-2; D might be TRBD1 (6 bases). The CDR3 loop spans 15 amino acids. Trimming cost V 0 bases and J 5 bases, with 13 bases left between them. The germline gives CDR1 MNHNS, CDR2 SASEGT. In DNA form, the CDR3 reads TGTGCCAGCAGTGAAGCTCGGGGGGCGGGGTATGGCTACACCTTC. The encoded protein is CASSEARGAGYGYTF.

The gene calls are TRBV18 and TRBJ2-7, with a possible D match to TRBD1 (6 bases). There are 15 residues in the CDR3. V was clipped by 0 bases and J by 5 bases, with 14 bases between them. The germline V gene encodes CDR1 KGHSH and CDR2 LQKENI. The CDR3 region is CASSPPGRGEHEQYF. CDR3 DNA sequence: TGTGCCAGCTCACCACCGGGCAGGGGAGAACACGAGCAGTACTTC.

This chain links TRBV28 with TRBJ2-2; 8 bases align to TRBD1. Losses at the gene ends were 2 bases for V and 7 bases for J; bases not matched to a gene: 3. The CDR3 contains 14 residues. CDR1 is MDHEN and CDR2 is SYDVKM in the germline V gene. The CDR3 sequence is CASSLRQGIGELFF. The CDR3 region has the DNA TGTGCCAGCAGTTTAAGACAGGGGATCGGGGAGCTGTTTTTT.